This T cell receptor (beta chain) originates from a study of OX40 agonist ivuxolimab in advanced cancers. Whole-study findings and limits: Some of the lowest clonal expansion was seen in partial responders at 0.1-3.0 mg/kg.

With respect to this clone: The antigen remains undetermined.

The data were produced by immunoSEQ multiplex PCR, yet TCRdb's version contains in-frame clones alone and is incomplete. Of nearly 70,000 clones in the sample, 75% to 90% were seen once. Looked up from germline, CDR1 is SGHDN and CDR2 is FVKESK. Trimming stripped 1 base from V and 3 bases from J, with 13 bases between. The CDR3 contains 17 residues. The rearrangement uses TRBV14 and TRBJ1-6; D remains ambiguous. The TCR was taken from an adult with an advanced solid tumor such as melanoma, head and neck, liver or kidney cancer. The sequencing here drew on CD4+ or CD8+ T cells sorted from blood, taken in a trial of the OX40 agonist ivuxolimab. This CDR3 is CASSQVVGPVYNSPLHF. CDR3 DNA sequence: TGTGCCAGCAGCCAAGTGGTAGGGCCGGTCTATAATTCACCCCTCCACTTT.